These T cell receptor beta chains were read from a single sample in a study of CD8 T cells in ankylosing spondylitis. From the 5' RACE reads, TCRdb called clonotypes with MiXCR, one entry per CDR3 protein. The sample gives about 350,000 distinct CDR3 sequences, approximately 22% of which show up once; about an eighth is in the top ten. Sequencing was done on a sample of blood, either unsorted or a sorted T cell fraction (not recorded which). These TCRs come from a male donor with ankylosing spondylitis or in good health (not recorded which). CDR3s include the opening cysteine and the closing phenylalanine or tryptophan. The D gene is left open where the match is weak. Clone sizes are given selectively: once, few, many, or a class where the clone is expanded.

>-|15|-|TRBV29-1|TRBJ2-3
TGCAGCGTGGGCGGGGGCCTCCAACCGACGGATACGCAGTATTTT
CSVGGGLQPTDTQYF
>-|16|TRBD2|TRBV2|TRBJ2-2
TGTGCCAGCAGGCCTCGGAGCGGGGGGGCTCCCGGGGAGCTGTTTTTT
CASRPRSGGAPGELFF
>-|14|-|TRBV12-3/TRBV12-4|TRBJ2-1
TGTGCCAGCAGTTTTGACACCCGGGGGAATGAGCAGTTCTTC
CASSFDTRGNEQFF
>-|12|-|TRBV12-3/TRBV12-4|TRBJ2-7
TGTGCCAGCAGTCAGACGCTCTACGAGCAGTACTTC
CASSQTLYEQYF
>-|14|TRBD1|TRBV2|TRBJ2-5
TGTGCCAGCAGCCACGGACAGGGTTTAGAGACCCAGTACTTC
CASSHGQGLETQYF
>-|14|TRBD1|TRBV6-5|TRBJ2-1
TGTGCCAGCAGTTACTCAGACAGGGGGGGTGAGCAGTTCTTC
CASSYSDRGGEQFF
>few|15|-|TRBV12-3/TRBV12-4|TRBJ1-1
TGTGCCAGCAGTAGTTTTGGTGGGGGGAACACTGAAGCTTTCTTT
CASSSFGGGNTEAFF
>many|13|-|TRBV27|TRBJ2-5
TGTGCCAGCAGTTTTGGAGGGGAAGAGACCCAGTACTTC
CASSFGGEETQYF
>-|12|-|TRBV12-3/TRBV12-4|TRBJ2-1
TGTGCCAGCAGTTTTGGAGTTCCTGAGCAGTTCTTC
CASSFGVPEQFF
>few|14|TRBD2|TRBV10-2|TRBJ2-5
TGCGCCAGCAGTGACGAGCGGGGGCGAGAGACCCAGTACTTC
CASSDERGRETQYF
>-|17|TRBD1|TRBV20-1|TRBJ2-2
TGCAGTGCTAGAGATATAGTGGGACAGGGGGCCACCGGGGAGCTGTTTTTT
CSARDIVGQGATGELFF
>-|15|-|TRBV15|TRBJ1-2
TGTGCCACCAGCAGAGAGGGACGGCCCCTTTATGGCTACACCTTC
CATSREGRPLYGYTF
>-|12|-|TRBV15|TRBJ2-1
TGTGCCACCAGCAGAGATGGCAATGAGCAGTTCTTC
CATSRDGNEQFF
>-|12|-|TRBV6-1|TRBJ2-7
TGTGCCAGCACCATAAGTTCCTACGAGCAGTACTTC
CASTISSYEQYF
>many|13|TRBD2|TRBV29-1|TRBJ2-3
TGCAGCGTCTCGACTAGCATGTCGGATACGCAGTATTTT
CSVSTSMSDTQYF
>few|15|TRBD2|TRBV4-1|TRBJ2-5
TGCGCCAGCAGCCGCGGGACTAGCCTTCGGGAGACCCAGTACTTC
CASSRGTSLRETQYF
>many|14|-|TRBV12-3/TRBV12-4|TRBJ2-7
TGTGCCAGCAGTTTAGAGCACAGCTCCTACGAGCAGTACTTC
CASSLEHSSYEQYF
>-|14|-|TRBV20-1|TRBJ1-2
TGCAGTGCTAGGGGGAGAGGGATTAACTATGGCTACACCTTC
CSARGRGINYGYTF
>many|20|TRBD1|TRBV12-3/TRBV12-4|TRBJ2-6
TGTGCCAGCAGATCATCCCACCGGGACAGGGGAGACCCTGGGGCCAACGTCCTGACTTTC
CASRSSHRDRGDPGANVLTF
>few|15|-|TRBV20-1|TRBJ2-7
TGCAGTGCTAGAGACCGGGACCTTAGAACCCGGGGCCAGTACTTC
CSARDRDLRTRGQYF
>few|11|TRBD1|TRBV12-3/TRBV12-4|TRBJ2-7
TGTGCCAGCGGGACAGGGAACGAGCAGTACTTC
CASGTGNEQYF
>-|17|TRBD2|TRBV20-1|TRBJ2-1
TGCTGCGCTCGCTTTATCTCTAGCGGAGTCTCCTACAATGAGCAGTTCTTC
CCARFISSGVSYNEQFF
>-|14|-|TRBV10-3|TRBJ1-1
TGTGCCATCAGTGAGTCGAGGCAGAACACTGAAGCTTTCTTT
CAISESRQNTEAFF
>few|15|-|TRBV29-1|TRBJ2-5
TGCAGCGTTGACTCCGACATGGGGTGGGAAGAGACCCAGTACTTC
CSVDSDMGWEETQYF
>-|13|-|TRBV7-6|TRBJ2-7
TGTGCCAGCAGCTTAGCCGCTGGAAACGAGCAGTACTTC
CASSLAAGNEQYF
>-|15|-|TRBV15|TRBJ2-6
TGTGCCACCAGCAGAGACAGCGTTGGGGCCAACGTCCTGACTTTC
CATSRDSVGANVLTF
>few|15|-|TRBV28|TRBJ2-5
TGTGCCAGCAGTTTACGAGAACGTGGTGATGAGACCCAGTACTTC
CASSLRERGDETQYF
>few|16|-|TRBV28|TRBJ2-7
TGTGCCAGCAGCTTGAGACCGGGGCAGGAAATCTACGAGCAGTACTTC
CASSLRPGQEIYEQYF
>-|18|-|TRBV24-1|TRBJ2-1
TGTGCCACCAGTGACCCGGACGGGAGTATTAGCTCCTACAATGAGCAGTTCTTC
CATSDPDGSISSYNEQFF
>-|14|-|TRBV7-2|TRBJ2-7
TGTGCCAGCAGCTTATTCTTGGCTTCCTACGAGCAGTACTTC
CASSLFLASYEQYF
>-|13|-|TRBV5-1|TRBJ1-1
TGCGCCAGCAGCCCAGGGTTAAGCACTGAAGCTTTCTTT
CASSPGLSTEAFF
>few|15|TRBD1|TRBV7-8|TRBJ2-7
TGTGCCAGCAGCCCCATAGCACAGGGGGACGACGAGCAGTACTTC
CASSPIAQGDDEQYF
>-|16|-|TRBV3-1|TRBJ2-1
TGTGCCAGCAGCCAAGGCTCCAGGGGTTCGTACAATGAGCAGTTCTTC
CASSQGSRGSYNEQFF
>few|14|TRBD1|TRBV11-2|TRBJ2-7
TGTGCCAGCAGCTACGGGACAGGGCTCTACGAGCAGTACTTC
CASSYGTGLYEQYF
>few|18|TRBD2|TRBV20-1|TRBJ2-5
TGCAGTGCTAGAGATTTTCTAGCGGGGGGGCCGGTGCAAGAGACCCAGTACTTC
CSARDFLAGGPVQETQYF
>once|17|-|TRBV28|TRBJ1-1
TGTGCCAGCAGTTTATGGACAGCCGGCTCCATGAACACTGAAGCTTTCTTT
CASSLWTAGSMNTEAFF
>-|15|-|TRBV5-1|TRBJ2-5
TGCGCCAGCAGCTTGGTAGGCACTCTGGGGGAGACCCAGTACTTC
CASSLVGTLGETQYF
>-|16|-|TRBV11-2|TRBJ2-3
TGTGCCAGCAGCTTAGGAGCAGGGGCCCACACAGATACGCAGTATTTT
CASSLGAGAHTDTQYF
>few|15|-|TRBV4-1|TRBJ1-1
TGCGCCAGCAGCCAAGATGAGCGGTTGAACACTGAAGCTTTCTTT
CASSQDERLNTEAFF
>-|15|-|TRBV7-6|TRBJ2-5
TGTGCCAGCAGCTCGCGGTTAGCCCTGCAAGAGACCCAGTACTTC
CASSSRLALQETQYF
>few|13|-|TRBV6-1|TRBJ1-1
TGTGCCACGCAACCCGGGCAGAACACTGAAGCTTTCTTT
CATQPGQNTEAFF
>few|19|TRBD2|TRBV10-1|TRBJ2-3
TGCGCCAGCAGCGCCCGAGCCGGAGTAGCGGGGAAACCCACAGATACGCAGTATTTT
CASSARAGVAGKPTDTQYF